This TCR beta chain derives from a study of CD8 T cells in ankylosing spondylitis. Study-wide results and caveats: The study looked at matched synovial fluid samples from ankylosing spondylitis patients. Disease-linked clones were reported to be significantly enriched there. The authors found the disease-linked clones to be CD8+ and relatively rare in peripheral blood. Roughly eight highly homologous variants made up a TCR beta motif that seemed to typify ankylosing spondylitis blood. Earlier authors reported some of these motif variants in reactive arthritis synovial fluid and blood.

Quantitative barcoded 5'-RACE was used to prepare TCR beta libraries. In TCRdb, the 5' RACE reads were re-called with MiXCR into one record per CDR3 protein. The data contain about 220,000 distinct CDR3 sequences, about 17% of them singletons. In regard to this clonotype: The antigen remains undetermined.

CDR1 is SGHKS, CDR2 YYEKEE, per germline (reference sequence). V lost 0 bases to trimming and J lost 4 bases; unmatched junction nucleotides: 6. The CDR3 is 16 amino acids. This chain uses TRBV5-5 with TRBJ1-2; 10 nucleotides agree with TRBD1. The specimen was blood, either unsorted or a sorted T cell fraction (not recorded which). The TCR sequence derives from a male donor with ankylosing spondylitis. The CDR3 loop reads CASSLAGQGNTYGYTF. CDR3 coding DNA: TGTGCCAGCAGCTTGGCGGGACAGGGGAATACCTATGGCTACACCTTC.